The source of this T cell receptor beta chain is a study of shared clonotypes between healthy human individuals. Only CD45RO-negative cells positively selected for CCR7 counted as naive CD8 cells, so terminally differentiated effector memory CD45RA+ cells were excluded. Donors were healthy HIV-negative adults without recent acute infections or vaccinations. This clone was picked up one time. Germline V gives CDR1 SGHNT, CDR2 YENEEA. The CDR3 runs to 16 residues. Trimming cost V 5 bases and J 3 bases; bases outside gene matches: 10. Genomic DNA from each subset was divided evenly over several immunoSEQ plates. The repertoire was sequenced with immunoSEQ multiplex PCR; TCRdb's copy has only in-frame clones and lacks some. The table records about 820,000 clones, around 93% of them present only once.

The chain is built from TRBV11-3 and TRBJ2-1; 7 bases fit TRBD2. Input material: naive CD8+ T cells sorted from blood. This TCR derives from a man aged 25-45 years in good health. CDR3 in DNA: TGTGCCAGCAGCACCGGGACTACTTTGGGCTACAATGAGCAGTTCTTC. It specifies CASSTGTTLGYNEQFF. Full variable domain (missing parts from reference TRBV11-3 and TRBJ2-1): EAGVVQSPRYKIIEKKQPVAFWCNPISGHNTLYWYLQNLGQGPELLIRYENEEAVDDSQLPKDRFSAERLKGVDSTLKIQPAELGDSAVYLCASSTGTTLGYNEQFFGPGTRLTVL.